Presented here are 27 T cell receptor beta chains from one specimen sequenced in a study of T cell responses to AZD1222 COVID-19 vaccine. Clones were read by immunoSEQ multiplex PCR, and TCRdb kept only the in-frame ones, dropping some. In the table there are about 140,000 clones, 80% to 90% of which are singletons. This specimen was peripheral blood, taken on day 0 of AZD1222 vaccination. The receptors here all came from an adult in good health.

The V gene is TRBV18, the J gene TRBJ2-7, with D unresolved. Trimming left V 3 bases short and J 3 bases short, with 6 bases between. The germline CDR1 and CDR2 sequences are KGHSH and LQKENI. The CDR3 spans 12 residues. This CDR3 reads CASSPGSYEQYF. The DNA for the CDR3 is TGTGCCAGCTCACCTGGCAGCTACGAGCAGTACTTC.

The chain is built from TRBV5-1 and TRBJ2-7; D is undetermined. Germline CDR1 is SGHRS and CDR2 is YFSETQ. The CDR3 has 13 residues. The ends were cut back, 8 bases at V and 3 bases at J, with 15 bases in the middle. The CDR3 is CASRGVGYYEQYF. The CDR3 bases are TGCGCCAGTAGAGGCGTTGGGTACTACGAGCAGTACTTC.

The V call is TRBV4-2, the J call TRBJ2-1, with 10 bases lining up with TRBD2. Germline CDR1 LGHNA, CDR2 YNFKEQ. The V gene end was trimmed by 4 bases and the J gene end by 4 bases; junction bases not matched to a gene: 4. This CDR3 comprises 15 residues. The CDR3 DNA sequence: TGTGCCAGCAGCCCTCGACTAGCGGGTTACAATGAGCAGTTCTTC. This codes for CASSPRLAGYNEQFF.

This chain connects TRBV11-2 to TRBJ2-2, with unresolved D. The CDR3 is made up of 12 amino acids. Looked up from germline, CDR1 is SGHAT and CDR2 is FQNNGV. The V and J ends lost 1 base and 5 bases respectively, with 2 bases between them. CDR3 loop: CASSLGTGELFF. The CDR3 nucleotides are TGTGCCAGCAGCTTAGGAACCGGGGAGCTGTTTTTT.

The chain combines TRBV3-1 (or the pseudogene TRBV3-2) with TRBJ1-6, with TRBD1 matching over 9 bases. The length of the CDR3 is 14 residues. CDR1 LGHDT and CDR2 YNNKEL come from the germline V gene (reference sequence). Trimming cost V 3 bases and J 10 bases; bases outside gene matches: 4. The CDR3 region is CASSQGTGRSPLHF. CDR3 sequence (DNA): TGTGCCAGCAGCCAGGGGACAGGGCGATCACCCCTCCACTTT.

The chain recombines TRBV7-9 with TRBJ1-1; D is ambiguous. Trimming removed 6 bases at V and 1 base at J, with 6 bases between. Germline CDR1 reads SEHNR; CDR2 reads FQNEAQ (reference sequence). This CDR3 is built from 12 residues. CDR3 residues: CASRSTNTEAFF. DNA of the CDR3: TGTGCCAGCAGGTCAACGAACACTGAAGCTTTCTTT.

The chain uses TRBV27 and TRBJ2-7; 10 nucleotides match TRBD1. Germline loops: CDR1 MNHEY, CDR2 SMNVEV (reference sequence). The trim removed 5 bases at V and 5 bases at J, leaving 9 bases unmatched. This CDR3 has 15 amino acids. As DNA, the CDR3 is TGTGCCAGCAGTACTCCCGGGACAGGGGCTGACGAGCAGTACTTC. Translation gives CASSTPGTGADEQYF.

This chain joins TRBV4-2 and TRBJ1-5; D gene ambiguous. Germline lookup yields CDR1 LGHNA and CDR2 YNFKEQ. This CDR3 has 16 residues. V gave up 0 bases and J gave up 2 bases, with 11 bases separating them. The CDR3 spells CASSQDRYSGNQPQHF. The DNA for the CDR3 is TGTGCCAGCAGCCAAGATCGATATTCAGGCAATCAGCCCCAGCATTTT.

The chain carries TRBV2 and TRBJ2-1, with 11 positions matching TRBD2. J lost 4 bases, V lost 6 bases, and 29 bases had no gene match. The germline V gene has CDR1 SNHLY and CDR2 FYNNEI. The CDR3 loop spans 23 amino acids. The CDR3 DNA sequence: TGTGCCAGCAGGGCCGGGCCGCGAACCCCGCCCTCCCTAGCGGGGGGCCCTTACAATGAGCAGTTCTTC. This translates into CASRAGPRTPPSLAGGPYNEQFF.

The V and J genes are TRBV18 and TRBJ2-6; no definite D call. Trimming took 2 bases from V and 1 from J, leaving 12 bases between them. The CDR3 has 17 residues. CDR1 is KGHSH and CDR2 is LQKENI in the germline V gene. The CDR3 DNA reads TGTGCCAGCTCACCAGGTGGGCCCATGTCTGGGGCCAACGTCCTGACTTTC. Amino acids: CASSPGGPMSGANVLTF.

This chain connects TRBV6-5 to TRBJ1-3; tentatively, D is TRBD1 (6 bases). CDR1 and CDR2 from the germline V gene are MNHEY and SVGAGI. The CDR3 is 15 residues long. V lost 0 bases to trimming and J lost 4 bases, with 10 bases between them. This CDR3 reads CASSYSSQGGNTIYF. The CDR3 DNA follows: TGTGCCAGCAGTTACTCGTCACAGGGAGGAAACACCATATATTTT.

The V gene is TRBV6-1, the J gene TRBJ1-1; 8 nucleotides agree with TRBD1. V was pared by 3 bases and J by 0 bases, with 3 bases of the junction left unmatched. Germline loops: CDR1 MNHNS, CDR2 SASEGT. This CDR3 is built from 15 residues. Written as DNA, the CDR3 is TGTGCCAGCAGTGACAGGGGGCAGGTGAACACTGAAGCTTTCTTT. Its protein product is CASSDRGQVNTEAFF.

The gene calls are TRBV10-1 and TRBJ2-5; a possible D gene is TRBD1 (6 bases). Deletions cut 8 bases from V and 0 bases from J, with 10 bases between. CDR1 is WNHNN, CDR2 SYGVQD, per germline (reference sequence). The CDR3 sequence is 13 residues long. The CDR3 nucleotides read TGCGCCAGCCAGGACAGTAACCAAGAGACCCAGTACTTC. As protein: CASQDSNQETQYF.

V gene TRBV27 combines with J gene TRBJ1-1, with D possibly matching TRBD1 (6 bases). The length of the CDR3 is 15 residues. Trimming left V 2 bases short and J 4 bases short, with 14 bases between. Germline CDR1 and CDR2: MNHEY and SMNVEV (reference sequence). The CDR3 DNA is TGTGCCAGCAGTTTAGGCTGGGGGCCGGGCACTGAAGCTTTCTTT. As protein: CASSLGWGPGTEAFF.

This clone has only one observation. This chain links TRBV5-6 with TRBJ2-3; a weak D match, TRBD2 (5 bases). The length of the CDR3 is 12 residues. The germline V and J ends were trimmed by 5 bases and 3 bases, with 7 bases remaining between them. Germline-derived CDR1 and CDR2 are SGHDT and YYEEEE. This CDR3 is CASSRGTDTQYF. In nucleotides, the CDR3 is TGTGCCAGCAGTCGAGGGACAGATACGCAGTATTTT. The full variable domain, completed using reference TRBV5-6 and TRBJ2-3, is DAGVTQSPTHLIKTRGQQVTLRCSPKSGHDTVSWYQQALGQGPQFIFQYYEEEERQRGNFPDRFSGHQFPNYSSELNVNALLLGDSALYLCASSRGTDTQYFGPGTRLTVL.

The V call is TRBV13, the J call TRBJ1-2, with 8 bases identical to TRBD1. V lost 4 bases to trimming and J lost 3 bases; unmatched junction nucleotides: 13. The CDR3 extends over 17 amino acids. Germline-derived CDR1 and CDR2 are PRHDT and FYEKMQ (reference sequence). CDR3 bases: TGTGCCAGCAGCTCACAGGACAGGGAGAGTTTGGACTATGGCTACACCTTC. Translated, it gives CASSSQDRESLDYGYTF.

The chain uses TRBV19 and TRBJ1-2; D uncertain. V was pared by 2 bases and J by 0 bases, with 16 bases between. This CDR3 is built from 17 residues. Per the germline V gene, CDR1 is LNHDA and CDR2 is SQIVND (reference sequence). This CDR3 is CASSISLRGGSNYGYTF. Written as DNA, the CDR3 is TGTGCCAGTAGTATATCACTAAGAGGTGGCTCTAACTATGGCTACACCTTC. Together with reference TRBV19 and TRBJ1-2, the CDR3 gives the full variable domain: DGGITQSPKYLFRKEGQNVTLSCEQNLNHDAMYWYRQDPGQGLRLIYYSQIVNDFQKGDIAEGYSVSREKKESFPLTVTSAQKNPTAFYLCASSISLRGGSNYGYTFGSGTRLTVV.

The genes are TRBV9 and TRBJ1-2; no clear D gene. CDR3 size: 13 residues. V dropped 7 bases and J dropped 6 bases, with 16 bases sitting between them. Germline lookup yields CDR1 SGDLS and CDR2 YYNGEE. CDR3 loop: CASGTSGRNGYTF. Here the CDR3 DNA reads TGTGCCAGCGGAACCTCGGGTCGGAATGGCTACACCTTC.

As DNA, the CDR3 is TGTGCCAGCGGGGGACTAGCGGGACGCGAGCAGTACTTC. This translates into CASGGLAGREQYF. The chain combines TRBV2 with TRBJ2-7; 13 bases are shared with TRBD2. Germline values: CDR1 SNHLY, CDR2 FYNNEI. The CDR3 runs 13 residues. V lost 8 bases, J lost 6 bases, and 4 bases stayed unmatched. Filled out from reference TRBV2 and TRBJ2-7, the complete variable domain reads EPEVTQTPSHQVTQMGQEVILRCVPISNHLYFYWYRQILGQKVEFLVSFYNNEISEKSEIFDDQFSVERPDGSNFTLKIRSTKLEDSAMYFCASGGLAGREQYFGPGTRLTVT.

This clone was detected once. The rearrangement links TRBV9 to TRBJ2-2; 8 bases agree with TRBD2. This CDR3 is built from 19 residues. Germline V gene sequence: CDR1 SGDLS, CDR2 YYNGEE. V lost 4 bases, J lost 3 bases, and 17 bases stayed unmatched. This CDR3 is CASSPFGGAGGKHTGELFF. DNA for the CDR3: TGTGCCAGCAGCCCCTTTGGAGGTGCGGGGGGTAAACACACCGGGGAGCTGTTTTTT.

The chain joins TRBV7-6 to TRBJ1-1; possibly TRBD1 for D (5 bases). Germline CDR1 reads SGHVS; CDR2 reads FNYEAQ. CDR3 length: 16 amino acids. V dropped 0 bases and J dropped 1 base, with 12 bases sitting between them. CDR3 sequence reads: CASSLAPRGSNTEAFF. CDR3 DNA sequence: TGTGCCAGCAGCTTAGCCCCTCGGGGGTCGAACACTGAAGCTTTCTTT. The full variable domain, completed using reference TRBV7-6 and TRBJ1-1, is GAGVSQSPRYKVTKRGQDVALRCDPISGHVSLYWYRQALGQGPEFLTYFNYEAQQDKSGLPNDRFSAERPEGSISTLTIQRTEQRDSAMYRCASSLAPRGSNTEAFFGQGTRLTVV.

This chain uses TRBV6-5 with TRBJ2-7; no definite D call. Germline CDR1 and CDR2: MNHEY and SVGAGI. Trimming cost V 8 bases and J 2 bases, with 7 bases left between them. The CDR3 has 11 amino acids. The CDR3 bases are TGTGCCAGCCAACAGACCTACGAGCAGTACTTC. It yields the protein CASQQTYEQYF.

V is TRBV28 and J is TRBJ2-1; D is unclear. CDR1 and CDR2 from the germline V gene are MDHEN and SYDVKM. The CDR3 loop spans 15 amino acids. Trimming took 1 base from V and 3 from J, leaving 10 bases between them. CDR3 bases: TGTGCCAGCAGTTTATTGAGGCCTTACTACAATGAGCAGTTCTTC. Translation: CASSLLRPYYNEQFF.

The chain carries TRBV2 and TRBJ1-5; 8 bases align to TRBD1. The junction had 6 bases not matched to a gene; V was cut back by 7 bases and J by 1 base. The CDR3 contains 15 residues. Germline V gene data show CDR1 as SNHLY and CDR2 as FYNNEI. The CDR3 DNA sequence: TGTGCCAGCATTCGAGACAGGGGAAGCAATCAGCCCCAGCATTTT. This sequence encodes CASIRDRGSNQPQHF.

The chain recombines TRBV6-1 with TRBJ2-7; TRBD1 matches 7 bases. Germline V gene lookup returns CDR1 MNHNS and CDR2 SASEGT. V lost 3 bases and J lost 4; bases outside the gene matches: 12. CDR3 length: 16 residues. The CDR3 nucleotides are TGTGCCAGCAGTGATCGGAGGACAGGACAAGGGTACGAGCAGTACTTC. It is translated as CASSDRRTGQGYEQYF.

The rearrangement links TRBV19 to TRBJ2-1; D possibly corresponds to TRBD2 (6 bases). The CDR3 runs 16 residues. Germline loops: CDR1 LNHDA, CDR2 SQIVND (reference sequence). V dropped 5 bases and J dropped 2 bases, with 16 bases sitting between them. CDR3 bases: TGTGCCAGTAGTGCGGGACTTTACTTAGCCTACAATGAGCAGTTCTTC. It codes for CASSAGLYLAYNEQFF.

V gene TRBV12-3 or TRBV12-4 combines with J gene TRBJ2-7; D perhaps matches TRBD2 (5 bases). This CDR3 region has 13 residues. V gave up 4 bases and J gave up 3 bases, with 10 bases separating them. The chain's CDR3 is CASSSETNYEQYF. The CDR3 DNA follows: TGTGCCAGCAGTTCCGAGACTAACTACGAGCAGTACTTC.